The subject of this entry is one T cell receptor (beta chain). The record originates from a study of identical twins. In TCRdb, the 5' RACE reads were re-called with MiXCR into one record per CDR3 protein. The table lists about 730,000 distinct CDR3 sequences, approximately 21% of them singletons. V dropped 1 base and J dropped 4; count of bases not matched to a gene: 5. Germline CDR1 SGDLS, CDR2 YYNGEE. The CDR3 sequence is 15 residues long. Another study also made use of these data, one on T cells expressing NK-cell markers.

This TCR derives from a woman aged 18-35 years in good health. Sequencing was performed on PBMCs. V usage is TRBV9 and J usage is TRBJ2-1; 7 bases agree with TRBD2. The CDR3 sequence: CASSVRPAGYNEQFF. DNA of the CDR3: TGTGCCAGCAGCGTAAGGCCAGCGGGGTACAATGAGCAGTTCTTC. Combining the CDR3 with reference TRBV9 and TRBJ2-1 gives the whole variable domain DSGVTQTPKHLITATGQRVTLRCSPRSGDLSVYWYQQSLDQGLQFLIQYYNGEERAKGNILERFSAQQFPDLHSELNLSSLELGDSALYFCASSVRPAGYNEQFFGPGTRLTVL.